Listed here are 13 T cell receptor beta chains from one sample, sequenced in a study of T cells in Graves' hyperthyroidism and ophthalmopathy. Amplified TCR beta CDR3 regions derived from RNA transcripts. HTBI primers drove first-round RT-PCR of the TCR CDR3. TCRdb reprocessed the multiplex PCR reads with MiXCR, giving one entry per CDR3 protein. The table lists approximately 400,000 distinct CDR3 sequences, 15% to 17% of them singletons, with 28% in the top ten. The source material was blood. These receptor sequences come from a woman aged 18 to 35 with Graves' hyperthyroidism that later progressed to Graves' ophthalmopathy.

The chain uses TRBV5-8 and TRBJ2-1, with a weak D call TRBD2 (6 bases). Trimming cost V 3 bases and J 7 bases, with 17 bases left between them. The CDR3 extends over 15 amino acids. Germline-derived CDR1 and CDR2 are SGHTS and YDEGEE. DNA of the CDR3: TGTGCCAGCAGCTCGGGTGAGGGGCGGGAAAATGAGCAGTTCTTC. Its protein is CASSSGEGRENEQFF.

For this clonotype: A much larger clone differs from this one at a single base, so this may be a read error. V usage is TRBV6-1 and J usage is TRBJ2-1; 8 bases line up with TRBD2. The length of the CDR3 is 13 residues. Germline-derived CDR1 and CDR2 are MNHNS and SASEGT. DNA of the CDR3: TGTGCCTGCAGGCAGAGCGGGAGCGATGAGCAGTTCTTC. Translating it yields CACRQSGSDEQFF.

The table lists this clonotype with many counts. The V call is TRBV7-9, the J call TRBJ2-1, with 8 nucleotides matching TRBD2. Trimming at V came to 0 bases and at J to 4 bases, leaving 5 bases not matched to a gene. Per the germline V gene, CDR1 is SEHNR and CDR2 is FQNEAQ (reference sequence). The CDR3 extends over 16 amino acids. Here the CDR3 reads CASSLALLADYNEQFF. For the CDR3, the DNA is TGTGCCAGCAGCTTAGCGCTACTAGCGGATTACAATGAGCAGTTCTTC.

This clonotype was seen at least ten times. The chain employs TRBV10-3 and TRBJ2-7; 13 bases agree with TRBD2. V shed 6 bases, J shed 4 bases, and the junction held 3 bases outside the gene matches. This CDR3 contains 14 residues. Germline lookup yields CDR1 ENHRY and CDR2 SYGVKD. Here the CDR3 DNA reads TGTGCCATCAGCCCGGGACTAGCGGGGTACGAGCAGTACTTC. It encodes CAISPGLAGYEQYF.

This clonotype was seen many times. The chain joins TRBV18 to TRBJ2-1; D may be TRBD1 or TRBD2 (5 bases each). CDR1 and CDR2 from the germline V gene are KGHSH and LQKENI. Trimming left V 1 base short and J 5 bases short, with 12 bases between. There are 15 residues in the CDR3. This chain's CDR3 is CASSPRGPGHNEQFF. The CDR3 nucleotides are TGTGCCAGCTCACCACGAGGACCGGGACACAATGAGCAGTTCTTC.

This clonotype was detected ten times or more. CDR3 amino acids: CSASGLATYEQYF. The CDR3 DNA reads TGCAGTGCTTCGGGACTAGCGACCTACGAGCAGTACTTC. The genes are TRBV20-1 and TRBJ2-7, with TRBD2 matching 10 bases. V lost 5 bases to trimming and J lost 2 bases; unmatched junction nucleotides: 3. Per germline, CDR1 DFQATT and CDR2 SNEGSKA (reference sequence). The CDR3 spans 13 residues.

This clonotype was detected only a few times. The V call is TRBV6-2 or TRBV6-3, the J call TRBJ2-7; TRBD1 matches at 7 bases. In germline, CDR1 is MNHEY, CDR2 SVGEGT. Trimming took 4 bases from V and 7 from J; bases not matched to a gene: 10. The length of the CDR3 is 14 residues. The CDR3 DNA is TGTGCCAGCAGTTTAGAAGGGACAGCTCTAGAGCAGTACTTC. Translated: CASSLEGTALEQYF.

CDR3 nucleotides: TGCAGCGTTGAACCACAGGACACCGGGGAGCTGTTTTTT. Translating it yields CSVEPQDTGELFF. This sequence joins TRBV29-1 and TRBJ2-2, with D perhaps matching TRBD1 (5 bases). The length of the CDR3 is 13 residues. Germline V gene sequence: CDR1 SQVTM, CDR2 ANQGSEA. The V end lost 2 bases, the J end lost 3 bases, and 7 bases lay between the germline ends.

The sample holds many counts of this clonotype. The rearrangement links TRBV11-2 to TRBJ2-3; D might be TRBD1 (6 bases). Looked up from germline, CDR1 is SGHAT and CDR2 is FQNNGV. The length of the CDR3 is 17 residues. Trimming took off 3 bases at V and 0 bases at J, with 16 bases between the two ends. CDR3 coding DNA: TGTGCCAGCAGCTTCGAGACAGGATACCCTAGCACAGATACGCAGTATTTT. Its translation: CASSFETGYPSTDTQYF.

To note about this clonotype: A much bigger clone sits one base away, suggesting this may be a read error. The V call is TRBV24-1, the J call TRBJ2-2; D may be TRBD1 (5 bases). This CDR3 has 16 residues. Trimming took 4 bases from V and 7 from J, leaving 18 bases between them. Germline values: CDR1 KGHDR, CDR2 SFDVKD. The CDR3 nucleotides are TGTGCCACCAGTGACCAATTTGGACCAGGGTTCGGGGAGCTGTTTTTT. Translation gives CATSDQFGPGFGELFF.

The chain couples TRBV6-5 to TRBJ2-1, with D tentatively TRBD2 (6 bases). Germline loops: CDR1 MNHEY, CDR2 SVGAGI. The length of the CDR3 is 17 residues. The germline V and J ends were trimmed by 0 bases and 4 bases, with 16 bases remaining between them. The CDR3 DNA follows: TGTGCCAGCAGTTACTCGGGGATGGGGGGAGTTTACAATGAGCAGTTCTTC. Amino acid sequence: CASSYSGMGGVYNEQFF.

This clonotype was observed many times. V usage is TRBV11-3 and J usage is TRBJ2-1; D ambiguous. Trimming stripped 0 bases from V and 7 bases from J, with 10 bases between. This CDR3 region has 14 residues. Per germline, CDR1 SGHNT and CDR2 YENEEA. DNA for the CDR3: TGTGCCAGCAGCTTAGATGGCCCCCGAAATGAGCAGTTCTTC. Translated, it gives CASSLDGPRNEQFF.

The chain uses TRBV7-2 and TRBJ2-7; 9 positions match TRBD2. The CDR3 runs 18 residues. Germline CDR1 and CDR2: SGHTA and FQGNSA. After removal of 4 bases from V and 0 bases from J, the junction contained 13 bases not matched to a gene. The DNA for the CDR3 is TGTGCCAGCAGCTCCGGGACTAGCATCGAATTATTCTCCTACGAGCAGTACTTC. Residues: CASSSGTSIELFSYEQYF.